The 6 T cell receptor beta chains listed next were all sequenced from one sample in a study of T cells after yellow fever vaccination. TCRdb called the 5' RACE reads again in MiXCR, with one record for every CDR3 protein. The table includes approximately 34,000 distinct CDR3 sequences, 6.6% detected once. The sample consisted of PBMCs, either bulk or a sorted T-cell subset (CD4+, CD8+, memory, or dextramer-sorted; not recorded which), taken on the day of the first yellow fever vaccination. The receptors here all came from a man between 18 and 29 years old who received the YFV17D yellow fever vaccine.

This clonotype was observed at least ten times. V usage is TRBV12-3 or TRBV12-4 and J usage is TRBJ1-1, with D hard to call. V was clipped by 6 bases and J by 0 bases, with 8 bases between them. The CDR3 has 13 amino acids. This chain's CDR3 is CASRRKLNTEAFF. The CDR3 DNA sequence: TGTGCCAGCAGGAGGAAATTGAACACTGAAGCTTTCTTT.

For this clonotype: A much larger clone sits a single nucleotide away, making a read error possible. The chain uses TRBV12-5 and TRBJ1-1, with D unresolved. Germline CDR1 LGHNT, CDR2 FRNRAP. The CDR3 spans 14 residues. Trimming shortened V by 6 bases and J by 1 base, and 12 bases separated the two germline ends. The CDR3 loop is CASGPTDANTEAFF. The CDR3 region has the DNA TGTGCTAGTGGCCCGACGGACGCGAACACTGAAGCTTTCTTT.

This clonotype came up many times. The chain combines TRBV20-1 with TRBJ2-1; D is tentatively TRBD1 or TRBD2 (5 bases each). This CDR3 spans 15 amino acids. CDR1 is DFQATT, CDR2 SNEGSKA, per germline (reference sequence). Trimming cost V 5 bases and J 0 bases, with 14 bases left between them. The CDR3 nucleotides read TGCAGTGCTGGGGCGGAAGGGAGCTCCTACAATGAGCAGTTCTTC. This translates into CSAGAEGSSYNEQFF.

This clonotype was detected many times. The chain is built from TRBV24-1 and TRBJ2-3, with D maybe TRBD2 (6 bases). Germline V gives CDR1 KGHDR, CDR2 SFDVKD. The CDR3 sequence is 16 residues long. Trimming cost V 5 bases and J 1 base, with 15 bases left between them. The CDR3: CATSALGLFGTDTQYF. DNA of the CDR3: TGTGCCACCAGTGCCCTGGGACTTTTCGGCACAGATACGCAGTATTTT.

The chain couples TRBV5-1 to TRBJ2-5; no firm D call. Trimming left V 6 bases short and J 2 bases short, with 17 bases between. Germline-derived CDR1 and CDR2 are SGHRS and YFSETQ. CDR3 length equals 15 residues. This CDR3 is CASTENLGRQETQYF. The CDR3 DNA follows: TGCGCCAGCACCGAAAATCTTGGGCGGCAAGAGACCCAGTACTTC.

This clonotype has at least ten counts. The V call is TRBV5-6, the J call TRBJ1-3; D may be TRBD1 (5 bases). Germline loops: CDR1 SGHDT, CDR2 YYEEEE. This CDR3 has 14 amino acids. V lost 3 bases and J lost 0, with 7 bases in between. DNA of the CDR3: TGTGCCAGCAGCTCAGGGTACTCTGGAAACACCATATATTTT. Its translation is CASSSGYSGNTIYF.